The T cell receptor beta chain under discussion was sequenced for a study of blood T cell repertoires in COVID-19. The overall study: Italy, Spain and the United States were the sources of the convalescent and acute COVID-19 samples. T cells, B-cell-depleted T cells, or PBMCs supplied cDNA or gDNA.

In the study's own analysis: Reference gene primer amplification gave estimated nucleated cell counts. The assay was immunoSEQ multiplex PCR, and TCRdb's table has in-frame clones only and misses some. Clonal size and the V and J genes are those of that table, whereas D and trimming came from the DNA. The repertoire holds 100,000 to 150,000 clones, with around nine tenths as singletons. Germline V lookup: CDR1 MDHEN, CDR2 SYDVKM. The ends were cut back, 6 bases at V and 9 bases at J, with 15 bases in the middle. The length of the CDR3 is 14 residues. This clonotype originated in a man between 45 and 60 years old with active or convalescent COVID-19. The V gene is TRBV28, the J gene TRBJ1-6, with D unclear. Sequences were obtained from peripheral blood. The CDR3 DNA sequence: TGTGCCAGCAGATTTCTACAGTCTGGTTCACCCCTCCACTTT. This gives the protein CASRFLQSGSPLHF.